This entry concerns a single T cell receptor (beta chain). Antigen: not known. This CDR3 is also generated by other DNA sequences in the sample. Documented time point: pretreatment peripheral blood. The data belong to a study of PD-L1 blockade in urothelial cancer. Study-wide findings and caveats: Below-median TCR clonality that was measured in pretreatment blood predicted better survival.

Germline values: CDR1 GTSNPN, CDR2 SVGIG (reference sequence). This CDR3 contains 12 residues. The V gene lost 3 bases and the J gene lost 1 base, with 6 bases spanning the gap. This table comes from immunoSEQ multiplex PCR, and its TCRdb copy is limited to in-frame clones, with some not included. This table holds tens of thousands of clones, just under 85% found once. The chain joins TRBV30 to TRBJ1-1; no firm D call. This TCR derives from an older man with urothelial cancer. Sequencing was performed on PBMCs, taken around atezolizumab (anti-PD-L1) treatment. The CDR3 nucleotides are TGTGCCTGGAGCCCATCGAACACTGAAGCTTTCTTT. It encodes CAWSPSNTEAFF.